A single sample gave rise to the 19 T cell receptor beta chains below, sequenced in a study of tumor-infiltrating lymphocytes in glioblastoma multiforme. TCR beta libraries were built from RNA through three nested multiplex PCR rounds using modified ARM-PCR. TCRdb ran MiXCR on the multiplex PCR reads and lists one entry per CDR3 protein. This sample yields about 32,000 distinct CDR3 sequences, of which under 70% are seen a single time; approximately 35% belongs to the top ten. The sequenced sample consisted of brain tumor tissue. The receptors were gathered from a male donor with glioblastoma.

Comments on this clonotype: At one boundary the junction diverges from the germline segment, which might be a read error. V gene TRBV9 combines with J gene TRBJ1-5; 9 nucleotides line up with TRBD1. CDR3 length: 15 amino acids. CDR1 and CDR2 (germline): SGDLS, YYNGEE. CDR3 DNA sequence: TGTGTCAGCTCTCCCGGACAGGGGAAAAATCAGCCCCAGCATTTT. Amino acids: CVSSPGQGKNQPQHF.

As to this clonotype: With a much larger clone just one base away, this may be a read error. The CDR3 does not end in the conserved phenylalanine or tryptophan, so this is likely a read error. The chain recombines TRBV5-1 with TRBJ1-1; no clear D gene. This CDR3 spans 12 amino acids. Per the germline V gene, CDR1 is SGHRS and CDR2 is YFSETQ. The ends were cut back, 1 base at V and 6 bases at J, with 7 bases in the middle. DNA for the CDR3: TGCGCCAGCAGCTTGCAGGAATCTGAAGCTTTCTCT. It translates to CASSLQESEAFS.

This clonotype was seen repeatedly, ten times or more. This chain joins TRBV29-1 and TRBJ2-2; D tentatively reads TRBD1 or TRBD2 (5 bases each). Per germline, CDR1 SQVTM and CDR2 ANQGSEA. Trimming removed 7 bases from V and 4 bases from J, with 16 bases in between. This CDR3 is 14 amino acids long. CDR3: CSAFGTAGTGELFF. For the CDR3, the DNA is TGCAGCGCTTTCGGGACGGCCGGCACCGGGGAGCTGTTTTTT.

The chain carries TRBV6-1 and TRBJ2-1, with D unresolved. The V end lost 7 bases, the J end lost 8 bases, and 21 bases lay between the germline ends. CDR3 length equals 15 residues. Germline V gives CDR1 MNHNS, CDR2 SASEGT. The DNA of the CDR3 is TGTGCCAGCATTGTCGCGACCCGGAATCGCGATGAGCAGTTCTTC. Translating gives CASIVATRNRDEQFF.

Notes on this clonotype: The junction shows a germline mismatch at one end, possibly a read error. The gene calls are TRBV11-2 and TRBJ2-1; a possible D gene is TRBD2 (5 bases). The CDR3 is 14 residues long. Germline V gene sequence: CDR1 SGHAT, CDR2 FQNNGV. CDR3 sequence (DNA): TGTGCCAGCAGCTTAGGCTGGAGGCACAACGAGCAGTTCTTC. Protein sequence: CASSLGWRHNEQFF.

The V gene is TRBV5-4, the J gene TRBJ2-7, with 15 nucleotides matching TRBD2. The CDR3 totals 15 residues. In germline, CDR1 is SGHNT, CDR2 YYREEE (reference sequence). The V segment lost 3 bases and the J segment 6 bases; nucleotides outside the gene matches: 4. CDR3 sequence: CASSSGLAGGLEQYF. CDR3 DNA: TGTGCCAGCAGCTCCGGACTAGCGGGAGGGCTCGAGCAGTACTTC.

This clonotype was picked up many times. The V and J genes are TRBV4-1 and TRBJ2-4, with 9 nucleotides matching TRBD2. The germline V gene encodes CDR1 MGHRA and CDR2 YSYEKL. This CDR3 comprises 13 residues. The J segment lost 10 bases and the V segment lost 3 bases, leaving 4 bases of the junction unmatched. CDR3 nucleotides: TGCGCCAGCAGCCAGGGACTAGCACAGATTCAGTACTTC. Protein sequence: CASSQGLAQIQYF.

J is TRBJ2-2 and V is TRBV11-2; D is possibly TRBD2 (5 bases). The CDR3 runs to 19 residues. V gave up 3 bases and J gave up 4 bases, with 24 bases separating them. CDR1 and CDR2 from the germline V gene are SGHAT and FQNNGV. DNA for the CDR3: TGTGCCAGCAGCTTCAGTCCTTACCGGGATGAATATAGCACCGGGGAGCTGTTTTTT. Amino acids: CASSFSPYRDEYSTGELFF.

With regard to this clonotype: Mismatch with germline at one junction end may stem from a read error. This chain joins TRBV4-2 and TRBJ1-1; TRBD1 is a possible D gene (6 bases). The CDR3 sequence is 17 residues long. CDR1 LGHNA and CDR2 YNFKEQ come from the germline V gene. For the CDR3, the DNA is TGTGCCAGCAGCCAAGTCGGTATTGGGGGGGCAAACACTGAAGCCTTCTTT. Translation: CASSQVGIGGANTEAFF.

The rearrangement links TRBV5-6 to TRBJ2-3; TRBD2 aligns across 7 bases. V was clipped by 4 bases and J by 2 bases; unmatched bases: 7. The CDR3 totals 15 residues. Germline V gene data show CDR1 as SGHDT and CDR2 as YYEEEE. The CDR3 region is CASSAGTTNTDTQYF. For the CDR3, the DNA is TGTGCCAGCAGCGCCGGGACTACAAACACAGATACGCAGTATTTT.

A remark on this clonotype: Sequence at one end of the junction differs from germline and may be a read error. The rearrangement joins TRBV6-5 to TRBJ2-1; 8 nucleotides match TRBD2. Germline V lookup: CDR1 MNHEY, CDR2 SVGAGI. CDR3 size: 16 residues. The CDR3 DNA follows: TGTGCCGGCAGTTACGTGGCGGGAGGCTCCTACAGTGAGCAGTTCTTC. Encoded protein: CAGSYVAGGSYSEQFF.

Note on this clonotype: A much larger clone is a single base away; this may be a read error. The chain recombines TRBV2 with TRBJ1-4; D gene ambiguous. Germline V lookup: CDR1 SNHLY, CDR2 FYNNEI. The CDR3 runs 11 residues. The CDR3 nucleotides read TGTACCAGCAGTGCTCATGAAAAACTGTTTTTT. This translates into CTSSAHEKLFF.

Comment on this clonotype: The junction departs from the called germline gene at one end, perhaps through a read error. The V and J genes are TRBV6-1 and TRBJ1-4; tentatively, D is TRBD1 (5 bases). The CDR3 has 14 residues. From germline, CDR1 is MNHNS and CDR2 SASEGT. The CDR3 DNA reads as TGTGCCAGCAGTGTTACAGGTGCTAATGAAAGACTGTTTTTT. It encodes CASSVTGANERLFF.

The chain links TRBV11-1 to TRBJ2-7; 9 bases map to TRBD1. Germline trimming cut 5 bases from V and 12 bases from J; bases unmatched to any gene: 8. The germline V gene encodes CDR1 SGHAT and CDR2 FQDESV (reference sequence). The CDR3 is 12 amino acids. DNA of the CDR3: TGTGCCAGCAGCGGACAGGGGCACGATCGGTACTTC. As protein: CASSGQGHDRYF.

The table lists this clonotype with a few counts. The chain joins TRBV5-4 to TRBJ2-3; D remains ambiguous. Germline-derived CDR1 and CDR2 are SGHNT and YYREEE (reference sequence). The germline V and J ends were trimmed by 2 bases and 3 bases, with 10 bases remaining between them. This CDR3 contains 14 residues. The CDR3 DNA sequence: TGTGCCAGCAGCTTAAGAGAATGGACAGATACGCAGTATTTT. It is translated as CASSLREWTDTQYF.

Comment on this clonotype: The junction does not match germline at one end; this may be a read error. CDR3 sequence reads: CTATETGGQPQHF. CDR3 coding DNA: TGCACTGCTACCGAGACAGGGGGCCAGCCCCAGCATTTT. V and J are TRBV20-1 and TRBJ1-5, with TRBD1 identical over 10 bases. From germline, CDR1 is DFQATT and CDR2 SNEGSKA (reference sequence). The CDR3 is 13 residues long.

This clonotype has more than one count but fewer than ten. The rearrangement joins TRBV20-1 to TRBJ2-5; D gene uncertain. The V end lost 6 bases, the J end lost 1 base, and 18 bases lay between the germline ends. This CDR3 is built from 15 residues. Germline CDR1 and CDR2: DFQATT and SNEGSKA (reference sequence). The CDR3 bases are TGCAGTGCCCTTCCCCGGTGGGGTATCCAAGAGACCCAGTACTTC. As protein: CSALPRWGIQETQYF.

About this clonotype itself: A much larger clone differs from this one at a single base, so this may be a read error. The chain joins TRBV30 to TRBJ1-3; D is unclear. The CDR3 is 14 amino acids. The V and J ends lost 3 bases and 0 bases respectively, with 9 bases between them. CDR1 and CDR2 (germline): GTSNPN, SVGIG (reference sequence). In DNA, the CDR3 is TGTGCCTGGAGCGAATGTAACTCTGGAAACACCATATATTTT. This sequence encodes CAWSECNSGNTIYF.

This clonotype was found a few times. The chain links TRBV5-1 to TRBJ2-5; 8 bases align to TRBD1. The ends lost 0 bases at V and 5 bases at J; junction bases unmatched: 12. This CDR3 has 17 residues. Germline V gives CDR1 SGHRS, CDR2 YFSETQ. The chain's CDR3 is CASSLGQGASREETQYF. Here the CDR3 DNA reads TGCGCCAGCAGCTTGGGGCAGGGGGCTAGCAGAGAGGAGACCCAGTACTTC.